This T cell receptor (beta chain) was sequenced in a study of graft-versus-host responses after intestinal transplantation (dated by TCRdb to the early 2020s). Turning to the overall study: The transplants that recipients got were multivisceral, liver-intestinal, or isolated intestinal. Donor T cell macrochimerism was defined as a peak of at least 4% donor T cells among recipient peripheral blood mononuclear cells. To identify alloreactive clones, pre-transplant mixed lymphocyte reaction products were sequenced and then compared with unstimulated pre-transplant donor and recipient T cells. Graft-versus-host and host-versus-graft alloreactive T cell clones were tracked in the graft, circulation and bone marrow after intestinal transplantation using bulk TCR-beta CDR3 sequencing. Samples from a few later patients were sequenced in-house on an Illumina MiSeq with MiXCR processing rather than by the commercial service. Every recipient was given anti-thymocyte globulin induction, followed by around three years of maintenance tacrolimus and steroids. The cohort enrolled some 23 intestinal transplant recipients, one of whom was a retransplant, and a few patients without pretransplant specimens were excluded. What the work shows at the level of the full study, not this receptor alone: The relatively low number and heterogeneity of intestinal transplant patients limited the conclusions. Early after transplant, peak levels of circulating GvH clones were found to be associated with declines in HvG clones. GvH clones turned up in recipient bone marrow, with some appearing earlier in ileal mucosa or blood, a pattern consistent with an intestinal mucosal origin. In the allografts of patients with donor T cell macrochimerism, GvH to HvG T cell clonal ratios were high.

The time point label, read with the paper, signifies: cells obtained before transplantation from donor or recipient. CD3+CD4+ and CD3+CD8+ populations were FACS-sorted from unstimulated pre-transplant donor and recipient cells taken from spleen or lymph nodes. The receptor library was made with the immunoSEQ multiplex PCR assay. For most patients, genomic DNA was isolated with the Qiagen DNeasy Blood and Tissue Kit and shipped frozen to Adaptive Biotechnologies for TCR sequencing. For most patients, genomic DNA was subjected to high-throughput TCR-beta CDR3 sequencing by Adaptive Biotechnologies. The authors' pipeline ran thus. TCR sequencing data were retrieved from Adaptive's ImmunoSEQ software for around 20 patients, whereas a few other patients were processed with MiXCR and VDJtools. To correct CD4 versus CD8 sorting errors, any sequence found in both subsets at a frequency ratio below 5:1 was removed. CDR3 nucleotide sequences shared between donor and recipient were removed because the origin of such sequences could not be assigned. Alloreactive clones required at least 2-fold expansion over unstimulated cells and minimum CFSE-low frequency of 0.002% (template counts) or 0.001% (read counts). Clones detected in sequenced pre-transplant spleen, lymph node, or MLR CFSE-low populations of the donor or recipient were defined as mappable. Cumulative frequency of alloreactive clones was calculated as a percentage of all sequences weighted by copy number. In TCRdb, the immuneACCESS table is reduced to in-frame sequences with V and J assigned. These tables do not hold every clone; where another copy was compared, an unresolved V gene accounts for under half, and the others remain unexplained. The DNA gave D and trimming, while V, J and clone size come from that table. Here the sample has under 140,000 clones; 90% to 95% occur a single time. Clones ranked in the top ten supply less than 0.55% of the sample.

For this clone: Its specific antigen is unknown. No quality values exist for individual bases; no much larger clone is one base distant.

Trimming takes 3 bases from V and 0 bases from J, and the germline ends sit 8 bases apart. CDR1 and CDR2 were assigned from the germline V gene as MNHNS and SASEGT. The CDR3 starts with the cysteine, ends with the phenylalanine, and has 15 residues. Just the 45-base CDR3 DNA is kept, in frame starting at base 1. This specimen consisted of unstimulated CD8+ T cells sorted from spleen or lymph node cells, obtained before intestinal transplant. The sequence derives from a human donor who received an intestinal transplant. The V gene is TRBV6-1 and the J gene is TRBJ1-4; tentative D gene TRBD1, with 5 bases matching. The CDR3 is CASSEGHATNEKLFF. The bases read TGTGCCAGCAGTGAGGGGCACGCAACTAATGAAAAACTGTTTTTT.